This T cell receptor (beta chain) was captured by sequencing in a study of blood T cell repertoires in COVID-19. Turning to the study itself: The origin of the acute and convalescent COVID-19 samples was the United States, Italy and Spain. Sample material is recorded as cDNA or gDNA derived from T cells, B-cell-depleted T cells, or PBMCs.

Authors' analysis steps: The assay estimated nucleated cells by amplifying reference gene primers. Method: immunoSEQ multiplex PCR; TCRdb's copy keeps in-frame clones and lacks some. D and trimming were read from the DNA, whereas the V and J calls and clone size are those reported in that table. Among about 180,000 clones, approximately 86% were seen once, and the ten largest hold around 8.6%. V shed 0 bases and J 7 bases; nucleotides not matched to a gene: 1. The CDR3 runs to 15 residues. Per germline, CDR1 ENHRY and CDR2 SYGVKD. The sequence derives from a man between 50 and 59 years old with active or convalescent COVID-19. The J gene is TRBJ1-6, the V gene TRBV10-3; 9 positions match TRBD1. The sample was peripheral blood. The CDR3 sequence is CAISESGTGNSPLHF. In DNA form, the CDR3 reads TGTGCCATCAGTGAGTCCGGGACAGGGAATTCACCCCTCCACTTT.